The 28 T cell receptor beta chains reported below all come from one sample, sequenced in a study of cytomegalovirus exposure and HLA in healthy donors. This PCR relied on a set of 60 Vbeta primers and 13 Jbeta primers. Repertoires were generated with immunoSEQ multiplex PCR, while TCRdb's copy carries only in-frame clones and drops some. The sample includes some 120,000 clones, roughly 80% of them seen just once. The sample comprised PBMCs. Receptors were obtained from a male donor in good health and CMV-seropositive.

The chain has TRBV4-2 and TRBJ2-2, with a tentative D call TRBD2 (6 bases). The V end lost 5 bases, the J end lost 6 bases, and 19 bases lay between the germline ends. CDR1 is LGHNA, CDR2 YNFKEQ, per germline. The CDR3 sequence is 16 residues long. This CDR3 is CASSWGVGDSPGELFF. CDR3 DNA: TGTGCCAGCAGCTGGGGGGTAGGGGACTCCCCCGGGGAGCTGTTTTTT.

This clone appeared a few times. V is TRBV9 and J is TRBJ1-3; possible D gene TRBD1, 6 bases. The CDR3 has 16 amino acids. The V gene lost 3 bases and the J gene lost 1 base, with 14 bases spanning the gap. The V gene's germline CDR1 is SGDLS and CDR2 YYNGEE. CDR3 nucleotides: TGTGCCAGCAGCGCTAACACAGGGAATTCTGGAAACACCATATATTTT. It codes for CASSANTGNSGNTIYF.

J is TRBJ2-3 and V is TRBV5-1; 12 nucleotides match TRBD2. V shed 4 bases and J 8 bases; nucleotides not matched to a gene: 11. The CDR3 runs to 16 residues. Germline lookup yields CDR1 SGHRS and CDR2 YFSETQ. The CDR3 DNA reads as TGCGCCAGCAGCGGTGCCCCGACTAGCGGGGGTGGTACGCAGTATTTT. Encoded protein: CASSGAPTSGGGTQYF.

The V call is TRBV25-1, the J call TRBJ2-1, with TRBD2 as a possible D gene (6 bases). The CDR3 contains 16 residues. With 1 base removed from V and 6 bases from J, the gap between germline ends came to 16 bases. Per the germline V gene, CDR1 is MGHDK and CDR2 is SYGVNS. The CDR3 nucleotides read TGTGCCAGCAGTGAATTGGGACGGGAGTGGCTCAATGAGCAGTTCTTC. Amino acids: CASSELGREWLNEQFF.

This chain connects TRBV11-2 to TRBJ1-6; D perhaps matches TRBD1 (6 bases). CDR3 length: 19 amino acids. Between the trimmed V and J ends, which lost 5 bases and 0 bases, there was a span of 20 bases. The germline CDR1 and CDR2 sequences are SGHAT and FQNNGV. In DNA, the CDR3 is TGTGCCAGCAGCAAAGTTCCGGGACACCTTAGCTCCTATAATTCACCCCTCCACTTT. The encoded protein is CASSKVPGHLSSYNSPLHF. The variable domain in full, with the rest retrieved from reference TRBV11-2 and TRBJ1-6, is EAGVAQSPRYKIIEKRQSVAFWCNPISGHATLYWYQQILGQGPKLLIQFQNNGVVDDSQLPKDRFSAERLKGVDSTLKIQPAKLEDSAVYLCASSKVPGHLSSYNSPLHFGNGTRLTVT.

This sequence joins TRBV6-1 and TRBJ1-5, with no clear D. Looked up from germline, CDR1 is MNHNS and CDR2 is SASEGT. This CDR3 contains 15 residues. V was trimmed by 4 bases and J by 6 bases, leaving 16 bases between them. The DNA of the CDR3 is TGTGCCAGCAGTGGACTTCCCGAGGGCAGTCAGCCCCAGCATTTT. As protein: CASSGLPEGSQPQHF.

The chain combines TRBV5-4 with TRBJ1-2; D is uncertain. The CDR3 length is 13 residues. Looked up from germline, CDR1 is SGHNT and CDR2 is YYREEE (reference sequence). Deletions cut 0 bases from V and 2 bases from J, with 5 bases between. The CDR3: CASSLAENYGYTF. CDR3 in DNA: TGTGCCAGCAGCTTGGCAGAAAACTATGGCTACACCTTC.

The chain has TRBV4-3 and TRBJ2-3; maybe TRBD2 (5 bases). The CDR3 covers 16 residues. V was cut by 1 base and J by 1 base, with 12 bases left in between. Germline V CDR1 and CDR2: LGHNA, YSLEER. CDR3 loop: CASSQASLEGTDTQYF. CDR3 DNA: TGCGCCAGCAGCCAAGCCAGCTTGGAGGGCACAGATACGCAGTATTTT.

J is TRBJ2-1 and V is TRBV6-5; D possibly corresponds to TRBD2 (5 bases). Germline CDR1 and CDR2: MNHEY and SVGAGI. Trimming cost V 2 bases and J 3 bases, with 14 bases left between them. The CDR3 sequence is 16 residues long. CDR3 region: CASSYGIQRFYNEQFF. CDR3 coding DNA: TGTGCCAGCAGTTACGGCATCCAGCGGTTCTACAATGAGCAGTTCTTC.

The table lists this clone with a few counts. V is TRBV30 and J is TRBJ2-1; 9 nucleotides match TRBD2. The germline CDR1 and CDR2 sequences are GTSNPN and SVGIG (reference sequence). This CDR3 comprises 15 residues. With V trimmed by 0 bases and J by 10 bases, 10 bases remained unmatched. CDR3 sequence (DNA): TGTGCCTGGAGTGTACTAAGCGGGAGGCCTGGAGAGCAGTTCTTC. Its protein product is CAWSVLSGRPGEQFF.

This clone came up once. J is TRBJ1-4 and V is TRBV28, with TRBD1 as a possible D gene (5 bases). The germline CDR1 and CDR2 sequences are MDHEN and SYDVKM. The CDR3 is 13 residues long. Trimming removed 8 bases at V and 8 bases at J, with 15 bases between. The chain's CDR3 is CASGRGLGEKLFF. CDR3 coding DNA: TGTGCCAGCGGGAGGGGCTTGGGGGAAAAACTGTTTTTT.

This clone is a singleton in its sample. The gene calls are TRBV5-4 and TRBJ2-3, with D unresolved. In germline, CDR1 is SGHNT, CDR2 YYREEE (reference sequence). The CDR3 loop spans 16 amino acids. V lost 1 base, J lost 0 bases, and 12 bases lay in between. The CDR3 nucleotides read TGTGCCAGCAGCTTGTTCCGAGAAACTAGCACAGATACGCAGTATTTT. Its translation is CASSLFRETSTDTQYF. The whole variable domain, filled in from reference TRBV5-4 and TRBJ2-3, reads ETGVTQSPTHLIKTRGQQVTLRCSSQSGHNTVSWYQQALGQGPQFIFQYYREEENGRGNFPPRFSGLQFPNYSSELNVNALELDDSALYLCASSLFRETSTDTQYFGPGTRLTVL.

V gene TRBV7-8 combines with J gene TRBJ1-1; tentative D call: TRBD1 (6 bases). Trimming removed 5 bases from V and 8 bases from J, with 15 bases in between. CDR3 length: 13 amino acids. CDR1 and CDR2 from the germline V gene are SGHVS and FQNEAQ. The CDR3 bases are TGTGCCAGCAGCCTAAGCACAACAGGGGAAGCTTTCTTT. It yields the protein CASSLSTTGEAFF.

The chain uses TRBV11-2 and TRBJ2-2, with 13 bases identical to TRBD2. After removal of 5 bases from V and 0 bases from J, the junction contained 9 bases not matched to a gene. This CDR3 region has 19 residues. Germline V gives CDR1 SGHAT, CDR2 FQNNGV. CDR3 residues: CASSRGLAGRYSNTGELFF. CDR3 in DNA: TGTGCCAGCAGCCGGGGACTAGCGGGGCGTTACTCGAACACCGGGGAGCTGTTTTTT.

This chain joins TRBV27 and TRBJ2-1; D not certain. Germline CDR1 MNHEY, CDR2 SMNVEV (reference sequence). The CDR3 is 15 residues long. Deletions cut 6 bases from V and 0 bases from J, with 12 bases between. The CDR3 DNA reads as TGTGCCAGCAGCCTCCTAGGTATCTCCTACAATGAGCAGTTCTTC. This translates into CASSLLGISYNEQFF.

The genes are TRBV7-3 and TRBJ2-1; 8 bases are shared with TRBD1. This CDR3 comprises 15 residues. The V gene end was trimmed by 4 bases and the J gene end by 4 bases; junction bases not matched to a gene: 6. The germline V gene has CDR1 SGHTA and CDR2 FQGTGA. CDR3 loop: CASSWGQVWYNEQFF. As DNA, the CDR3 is TGTGCCAGCAGCTGGGGACAGGTTTGGTACAATGAGCAGTTCTTC.

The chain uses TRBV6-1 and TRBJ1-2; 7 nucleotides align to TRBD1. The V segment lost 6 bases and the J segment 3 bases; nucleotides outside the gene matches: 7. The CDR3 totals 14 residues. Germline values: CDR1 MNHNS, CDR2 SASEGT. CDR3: CASSRRGVDYGYTF. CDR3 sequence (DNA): TGTGCCAGCAGCCGCAGGGGGGTGGACTATGGCTACACCTTC.

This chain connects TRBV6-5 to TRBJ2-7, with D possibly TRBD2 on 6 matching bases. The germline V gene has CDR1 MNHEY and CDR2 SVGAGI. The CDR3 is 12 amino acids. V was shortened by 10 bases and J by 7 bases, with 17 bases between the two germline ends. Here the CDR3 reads CATQRGRKEQYF. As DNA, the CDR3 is TGTGCCACCCAACGGGGGAGGAAGGAGCAGTACTTC.

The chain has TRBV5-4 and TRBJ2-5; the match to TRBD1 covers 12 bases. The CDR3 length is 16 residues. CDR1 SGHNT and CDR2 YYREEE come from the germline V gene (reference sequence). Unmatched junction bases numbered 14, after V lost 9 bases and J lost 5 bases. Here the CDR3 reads CAIHPDRDRGPETQYF. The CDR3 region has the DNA TGTGCCATTCACCCGGACCGGGACAGGGGGCCGGAGACCCAGTACTTC.

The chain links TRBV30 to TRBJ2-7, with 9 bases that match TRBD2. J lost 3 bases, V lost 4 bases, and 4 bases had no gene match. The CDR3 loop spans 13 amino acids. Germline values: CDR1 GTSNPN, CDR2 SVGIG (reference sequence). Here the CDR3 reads CAWMGAGGYEQYF. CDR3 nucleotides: TGTGCCTGGATGGGAGCGGGAGGCTACGAGCAGTACTTC.

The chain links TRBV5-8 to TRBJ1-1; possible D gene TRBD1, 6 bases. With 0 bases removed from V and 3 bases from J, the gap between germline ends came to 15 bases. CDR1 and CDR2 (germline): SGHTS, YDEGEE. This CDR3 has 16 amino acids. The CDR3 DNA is TGTGCCAGCAGCTTGGATTTTGGGGACACTCACACTGAAGCTTTCTTT. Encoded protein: CASSLDFGDTHTEAFF.

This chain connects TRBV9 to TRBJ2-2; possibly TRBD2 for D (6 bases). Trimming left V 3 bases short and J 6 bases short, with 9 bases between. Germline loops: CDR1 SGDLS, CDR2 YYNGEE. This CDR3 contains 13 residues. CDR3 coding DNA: TGTGCCAGCAGCGACACGGGAGCCGGGGAGCTGTTTTTT. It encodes CASSDTGAGELFF.

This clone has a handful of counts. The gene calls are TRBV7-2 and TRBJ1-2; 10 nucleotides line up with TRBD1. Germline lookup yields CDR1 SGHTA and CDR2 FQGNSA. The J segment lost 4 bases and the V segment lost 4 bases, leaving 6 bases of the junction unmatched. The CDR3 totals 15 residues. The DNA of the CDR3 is TGTGCCAGCAGCTCGACAGGGGGCGGGGGCTATGGCTACACCTTC. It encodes CASSSTGGGGYGYTF.

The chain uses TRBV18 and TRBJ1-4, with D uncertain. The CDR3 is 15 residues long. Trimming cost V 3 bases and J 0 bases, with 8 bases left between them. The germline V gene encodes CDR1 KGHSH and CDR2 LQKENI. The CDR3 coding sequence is TGTGCCAGCTCACCCAGCGTCGCAACTAATGAAAAACTGTTTTTT. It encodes CASSPSVATNEKLFF.

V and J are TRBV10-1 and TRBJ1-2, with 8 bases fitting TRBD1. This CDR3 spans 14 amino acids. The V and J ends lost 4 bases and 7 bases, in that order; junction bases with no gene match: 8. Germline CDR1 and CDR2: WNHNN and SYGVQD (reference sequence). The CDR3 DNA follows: TGCGCCAGCAGTGGGAGGACAGGGTGGGGTGGCTACACCTTC. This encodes CASSGRTGWGGYTF.

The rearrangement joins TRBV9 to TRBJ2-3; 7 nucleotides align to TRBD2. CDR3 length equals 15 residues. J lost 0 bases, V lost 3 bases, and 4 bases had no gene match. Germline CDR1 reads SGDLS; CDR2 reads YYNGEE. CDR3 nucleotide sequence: TGTGCCAGCAGCGCCCACGGGAGGAGCACAGATACGCAGTATTTT. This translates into CASSAHGRSTDTQYF.

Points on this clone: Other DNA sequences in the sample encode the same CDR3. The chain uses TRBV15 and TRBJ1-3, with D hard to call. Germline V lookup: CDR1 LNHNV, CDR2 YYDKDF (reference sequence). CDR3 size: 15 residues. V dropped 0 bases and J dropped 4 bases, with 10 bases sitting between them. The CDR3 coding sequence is TGTGCCACCAGCAGAGATCGGGGTTCCGGAAACACCATATATTTT. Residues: CATSRDRGSGNTIYF.

CDR3 nucleotide sequence: TGTGCCAGCAGCTTACGTAATGGGGAGGGCTACACCTTC. Protein: CASSLRNGEGYTF. V is TRBV5-6 and J is TRBJ1-2; D not certain. The CDR3 length is 13 residues. CDR1 and CDR2 from the germline V gene are SGHDT and YYEEEE. Trimming removed 2 bases at V and 8 bases at J, with 13 bases between.